This TCR beta chain was captured in a study of metastatic and nonmetastatic thyroid tumors. Thyroid surgery was performed in patients who had received no treatment beforehand. Per the study methods: In papillary thyroid cancer, a distant-metastasis classifier was built using CDR3 differences across clinicopathological groups. With MiXCR, TCRdb reprocessed the PCR reads. TCRdb assigned the V and J calls; the authors' analysis was not used. The data hold roughly 34,000 clones, with 20% to 25% observed a single time. This clone was detected many times. This CDR3 is built from 16 residues. V was clipped by 4 bases and J by 1 base; unmatched bases: 6. The V gene's germline CDR1 is SGHRS and CDR2 YFSETQ.

The TCR was taken from a male donor with papillary thyroid cancer or a benign thyroid nodule (not recorded which). Some clones in this sample may be carry-over from other donors' samples. J is TRBJ2-2 and V is TRBV5-1; TRBD1 aligns across 8 bases. The material sequenced was tumor tissue. The CDR3 protein is CASSPPGQENTGELFF. The CDR3 DNA sequence: TGCGCCAGCAGCCCACCGGGACAGGAGAACACCGGGGAGCTGTTTTTT.